Each of the 24 T cell receptor beta chains below was sequenced from the same sample in a study of prognosis after radiotherapy for stage I lung cancer. The TCR beta CDR3 region was amplified from genomic DNA, with two rounds of multiplex PCR being used for the amplification. First-round PCR, the initial amplification, used primers specific to each TRBV and TRBJ gene. TCRdb re-derived calls from the multiplex PCR reads in MiXCR, one entry per CDR3 protein. The sample includes under 13,000 distinct CDR3 sequences, around 55% seen only once; the top ten take around 7%. The sequencing used PBMCs, collected before or after stereotactic body radiation therapy (not recorded which). The receptors originated from a donor aged 50 or older with non-small cell lung cancer.

By share of the sample, this clonotype is medium-sized (0.01 to 0.1%). The chain joins TRBV29-1 to TRBJ2-1; 8 nucleotides line up with TRBD2. Germline lookup yields CDR1 SQVTM and CDR2 ANQGSEA. The V gene end was trimmed by 0 bases and the J gene end by 9 bases; junction bases not matched to a gene: 16. CDR3 size: 17 residues. The CDR3 bases are TGCAGCGTTGAAGAGGCATACGGGAGGGCCTTAGGGGGTGAGCAGTTCTTC. Amino acid sequence: CSVEEAYGRALGGEQFF.

The count of this clonotype is one. The junction departs from germline at one end; a sequencing error may be responsible. The V and J genes are TRBV5-1 and TRBJ2-2, with D perhaps TRBD1 or TRBD2 (5 bases each). This CDR3 is 15 amino acids long. CDR1 is SGHRS, CDR2 YFSETQ, per germline. The CDR3 here is CASSLVNTDTGELLF. As DNA, the CDR3 is TGCGCCAGCAGCTTAGTTAACACGGACACCGGGGAGCTGCTTTTT. The variable domain in full, with the rest retrieved from reference TRBV5-1 and TRBJ2-2, is KAGVTQTPRYLIKTRGQQVTLSCSPISGHRSVSWYQQTPGQGLQFLFEYFSETQRNKGNFPGRFSGRQFSNSRSEMNVSTLELGDSALYLCASSLVNTDTGELLFGEGSRLTVL.

J is TRBJ2-1 and V is TRBV6-5; D is perhaps TRBD1 or TRBD2 (6 bases each). The germline V and J ends were trimmed by 3 bases and 5 bases, with 8 bases remaining between them. CDR1 is MNHEY and CDR2 is SVGAGI in the germline V gene. The length of the CDR3 is 13 residues. The chain's CDR3 is CASSYGGHNEQFF. For the CDR3, the DNA is TGTGCCAGCAGTTATGGGGGGCACAATGAGCAGTTCTTC.

Concerning this clonotype itself: Compared with germline, one end of the junction differs, possibly owing to a read error. The CDR3 region is CSSSDRAGADSCEQYF. CDR3 nucleotides: TGTTCCAGCAGTGACCGAGCGGGAGCGGACTCCTGCGAGCAGTACTTC. The chain recombines TRBV6-1 with TRBJ2-7, with 8 bases that match TRBD2. This CDR3 is 16 amino acids long. Germline-derived CDR1 and CDR2 are MNHNS and SASEGT.

By share, this clonotype counts as medium-sized (0.01 to 0.1%). The chain employs TRBV27 and TRBJ2-2; a weak D match, TRBD2 (6 bases). CDR1 and CDR2 from the germline V gene are MNHEY and SMNVEV (reference sequence). V was cut by 4 bases and J by 4 bases, with 19 bases left in between. The CDR3 consists of 17 residues. This CDR3 reads CASSSTPGSSLTGELFF. The CDR3 coding sequence is TGTGCCAGCAGTTCCACACCCGGGAGCAGTCTCACCGGGGAGCTGTTTTTT.

In DNA form, the CDR3 reads TGTGCCAGCCTTAGGGGGCGCGGGTACACTGAAGCTTTCTTT. Amino acid sequence: CASLRGRGYTEAFF. The chain links TRBV27 to TRBJ1-1, with 7 positions matching TRBD1. Trimming took 8 bases from V and 3 from J; bases not matched to a gene: 9. This CDR3 has 14 residues. Germline CDR1 MNHEY, CDR2 SMNVEV (reference sequence).

The gene calls are TRBV6-2 or TRBV6-3 and TRBJ2-7, with 9 bases identical to TRBD1. The length of the CDR3 is 15 residues. From germline, CDR1 is MNHEY and CDR2 SVGEGT. The V and J ends lost 5 bases and 3 bases, in that order; junction bases with no gene match: 8. CDR3 nucleotides: TGTGCCAGCAGTCAGGGACAGGGAGCTCACTACGAGCAGTACTTC. As protein: CASSQGQGAHYEQYF.

By its share, this clonotype is medium-sized. The genes are TRBV24-1 and TRBJ2-1; TRBD1 aligns across 7 bases. Germline V CDR1 and CDR2: KGHDR, SFDVKD. The CDR3 is 17 amino acids. Losses at the gene ends were 4 bases for V and 1 base for J; bases not matched to a gene: 9. The DNA of the CDR3 is TGTGCCACCAGTGACCCCGACAGGGCGGATTCCTACAATGAGCAGTTCTTC. The encoded protein is CATSDPDRADSYNEQFF.

The rearrangement links TRBV7-2 to TRBJ2-2, with TRBD2 matching 12 bases. The length of the CDR3 is 15 residues. The V and J ends lost 5 bases and 6 bases, in that order; junction bases with no gene match: 4. CDR1 is SGHTA, CDR2 FQGNSA, per germline. The CDR3 region has the DNA TGTGCCAGCAGCGAGCTAGCGGGGGGGTCCGGGGAGCTGTTTTTT. Residues: CASSELAGGSGELFF.

This clonotype was seen a single time. The chain has TRBV29-1 and TRBJ1-1; TRBD1 aligns across 7 bases. The CDR3 extends over 14 amino acids. After removal of 4 bases from V and 4 bases from J, the junction contained 9 bases not matched to a gene. Looked up from germline, CDR1 is SQVTM and CDR2 is ANQGSEA. The DNA for the CDR3 is TGCAGCGTTGCTCGGCAGGGGGTTATCACTGAAGCTTTCTTT. Its protein product is CSVARQGVITEAFF.

As concerns this clonotype: A far larger clone is one nucleotide away, so this likely arose from a read error. The chain employs TRBV6-4 and TRBJ2-1; either TRBD1 or TRBD2 may supply D (7 bases each). The germline V gene has CDR1 MRHNA and CDR2 SNTAGT. The CDR3 is 15 residues long. CDR3 sequence: CASSHRGRGRNEQLF. DNA of the CDR3: TGTGCCAGCAGTCACCGAGGGAGGGGGCGGAATGAGCAGTTATTC.

J is TRBJ2-3 and V is TRBV28; 8 bases are shared with TRBD1. This CDR3 is built from 14 residues. Germline CDR1 and CDR2: MDHEN and SYDVKM. With V trimmed by 1 base and J by 4 bases, 1 base remained unmatched. In nucleotides, the CDR3 is TGTGCCAGCAGTTTATCAGGGGGCTCAGATACGCAGTATTTT. It specifies CASSLSGGSDTQYF. The entire variable domain, with the rest obtained from reference TRBV28 and TRBJ2-3, is as follows: DVKVTQSSRYLVKRTGEKVFLECVQDMDHENMFWYRQDPGLGLRLIYFSYDVKMKEKGDIPEGYSVSREKKERFSLILESASTNQTSMYLCASSLSGGSDTQYFGPGTRLTVL.

This clonotype is medium-sized by share. The chain employs TRBV7-2 and TRBJ2-2; 8 bases map to TRBD2. The germline gives CDR1 SGHTA, CDR2 FQGNSA. The V segment lost 1 base and the J segment 6 bases; nucleotides outside the gene matches: 4. The CDR3 sequence is 15 residues long. The CDR3 reads CASSLDRGGSGELFF. The CDR3 nucleotides are TGTGCCAGCAGCTTAGACCGGGGGGGTTCCGGGGAGCTGTTTTTT. The variable domain in full, completed from reference TRBV7-2 and TRBJ2-2, reads GAGVSQSPSNKVTEKGKDVELRCDPISGHTALYWYRQSLGQGLEFLIYFQGNSAPDKSGLPSDRFSAERTGGSVSTLTIQRTQQEDSAVYLCASSLDRGGSGELFFGEGSRLTVL.

The chain is built from TRBV20-1 and TRBJ2-7; D may match TRBD1 or TRBD2 (5 bases each). The CDR3 is 15 residues long. V was cut by 5 bases and J by 6 bases, with 23 bases left in between. Germline CDR1 is DFQATT and CDR2 is SNEGSKA (reference sequence). The CDR3 DNA reads TGCAGTGCTGACGACTCCGGGAAAGGGGTGACCGAGCAGTACTTC. Protein product: CSADDSGKGVTEQYF.

By share, this clonotype counts as medium-sized. V usage is TRBV12-3 or TRBV12-4 and J usage is TRBJ2-2; weak D call: TRBD1 (5 bases). V was pared by 2 bases and J by 0 bases, with 7 bases between. The CDR3 loop spans 15 amino acids. CDR3 in amino acids: CASSLQTANTGELFF. As DNA, the CDR3 is TGTGCCAGCAGTTTACAGACAGCGAACACCGGGGAGCTGTTTTTT.

This clonotype counts as medium-sized. The genes are TRBV20-1 and TRBJ1-1, with D unresolved. V shed 3 bases and J shed 5 bases, with 13 bases lying between them. Germline V gene lookup returns CDR1 DFQATT and CDR2 SNEGSKA (reference sequence). The CDR3 covers 13 residues. The CDR3 sequence is CSASSGFETEAFF. Written as DNA, the CDR3 is TGCAGTGCTAGTTCCGGGTTCGAGACTGAAGCTTTCTTT.

The chain employs TRBV12-3 or TRBV12-4 and TRBJ1-4; D uncertain. This CDR3 has 14 amino acids. The ends were cut back, 8 bases at V and 4 bases at J, with 14 bases in the middle. The chain's CDR3 is CASGPVVVNEKLFF. As DNA, the CDR3 is TGTGCCAGCGGGCCGGTAGTAGTTAATGAAAAACTGTTTTTT.

The table lists this clonotype with many counts. J is TRBJ2-3 and V is TRBV3-1; perhaps TRBD2 as D (5 bases). Germline CDR1 LGHDT, CDR2 YNNKEL (reference sequence). The V end lost 1 base, the J end lost 0 bases, and 14 bases lay between the germline ends. CDR3 size: 17 residues. CDR3 sequence (DNA): TGTGCCAGCAGCCAAGCCGGAGGAAGTTATAGCACAGATACGCAGTATTTT. Encoded protein: CASSQAGGSYSTDTQYF.

On this clonotype: This may arise from a read error, as a much more abundant clone is one base away. The CDR3 bases are TGTGCCAGCAGTTTAACGGGGACAGCCCTGGGGGCCCAGTACTTC. It specifies CASSLTGTALGAQYF. V is TRBV27 and J is TRBJ2-5; 7 bases line up with TRBD1. The CDR3 has 15 residues. The V gene's germline CDR1 is MNHEY and CDR2 SMNVEV (reference sequence). The V gene end was trimmed by 2 bases and the J gene end by 9 bases; junction bases not matched to a gene: 12.

This clonotype counts as medium-sized. The chain recombines TRBV12-3 or TRBV12-4 with TRBJ1-1; no clear D gene. Trimming removed 7 bases at V and 1 base at J, with 10 bases between. This CDR3 has 13 amino acids. CDR3 sequence: CASNLWGNTEAFF. The CDR3 DNA sequence: TGTGCCAGCAACCTCTGGGGGAACACTGAAGCTTTCTTT.

This clonotype appeared a single time. Compared with germline, one end of the junction differs, possibly owing to a read error. The V gene is TRBV6-2 or TRBV6-3, the J gene TRBJ1-5; D remains ambiguous. Germline V gene lookup returns CDR1 MNHEY and CDR2 SVGEGT. This CDR3 is 16 amino acids long. The CDR3 DNA reads TGTTCCAGCAGTTACGCCAGATGGACTGGGGATCAGCCCCAGCATTTT. Its protein product is CSSSYARWTGDQPQHF.

By its share, this clonotype is medium-sized. The V call is TRBV30, the J call TRBJ1-2; 8 bases align to TRBD1. Unmatched junction bases numbered 5, after V lost 1 base and J lost 4 bases. Germline assignment: CDR1 GTSNPN and CDR2 SVGIG (reference sequence). The CDR3 totals 14 residues. This CDR3 reads CAWSGQGLSYGYTF. CDR3 sequence (DNA): TGTGCCTGGAGTGGACAGGGGCTGAGCTATGGCTACACCTTC.

V usage is TRBV12-3 or TRBV12-4 and J usage is TRBJ2-3; D is ambiguous. This CDR3 region has 15 residues. V lost 3 bases and J lost 2, with 12 bases in between. The CDR3 nucleotides are TGTGCCAGCAGTTTTCGGCCCCCAATCACAGATACGCAGTATTTT. The encoded protein is CASSFRPPITDTQYF.

The chain has TRBV7-9 and TRBJ1-1; D possibly corresponds to TRBD1 (6 bases). V was shortened by 2 bases and J by 3 bases, with 16 bases between the two germline ends. The CDR3 consists of 16 residues. Germline CDR1 SEHNR, CDR2 FQNEAQ (reference sequence). The DNA for the CDR3 is TGTGCCAGCAGCTTATGGACGGGGGGGCCCCACACTGAAGCTTTCTTT. It encodes CASSLWTGGPHTEAFF.